These 10 T cell receptor beta chains were sequenced from one sample in a study of blood T cell repertoires in COVID-19 (TCRdb year 2020). Receptors were amplified or captured by the immunoSEQ multiplex PCR assay. TCRdb stores this immuneACCESS table with in-frame sequences only. Part of the clones is absent; in the studies checked, under half of the shortfall reflects unresolved V genes, and no reason is known for the rest. A total of roughly 430,000 clones appear in this sample, nearly 90% of them only once. The ten largest make up approximately 1.5% of the sample. The sample consisted of PBMCs or T cells enriched from blood (not recorded which). These receptor sequences come from a young woman who had been exposed to COVID-19.

The V call is TRBV5-6, the J call TRBJ1-2; D is uncertain. Germline loops: CDR1 SGHDT, CDR2 YYEEEE. The length of the CDR3 is 11 residues. V lost 5 bases and J 5 bases, leaving 7 bases between the germline ends. This chain's CDR3 is CASRRAYGYTF. The CDR3 nucleotides are TGTGCCAGCAGGCGGGCGTATGGCTACACCTTC. Combining the CDR3 with reference TRBV5-6 and TRBJ1-2 gives the whole variable domain DAGVTQSPTHLIKTRGQQVTLRCSPKSGHDTVSWYQQALGQGPQFIFQYYEEEERQRGNFPDRFSGHQFPNYSSELNVNALLLGDSALYLCASRRAYGYTFGSGTRLTVV.

This rearrangement joins TRBV27 to TRBJ2-1; D perhaps matches TRBD2 (5 bases). This CDR3 comprises 15 residues. From germline, CDR1 is MNHEY and CDR2 SMNVEV (reference sequence). V was clipped by 5 bases and J by 1 base, with 12 bases between them. The CDR3 here is CASSTVGLSYNEQFF. In DNA, the CDR3 is TGTGCCAGCAGTACAGTAGGACTGTCCTACAATGAGCAGTTCTTC.

The genes are TRBV18 and TRBJ1-1, with no clear D. Trimming removed 2 bases from V and 4 bases from J, with 11 bases in between. This CDR3 has 14 amino acids. Germline lookup yields CDR1 KGHSH and CDR2 LQKENI. The CDR3 DNA follows: TGTGCCAGCTCACCAAATGTTCGGGGCACTGAAGCTTTCTTT. Protein product: CASSPNVRGTEAFF.

This chain links TRBV6-2 or TRBV6-3 with TRBJ2-2, with TRBD2 matching over 16 bases. In germline, CDR1 is MNHEY, CDR2 SVGEGT. The V gene end was trimmed by 6 bases and the J gene end by 6 bases; junction bases not matched to a gene: 7. This CDR3 contains 17 residues. CDR3 DNA sequence: TGTGCCAGCAGCATTGGGACTAGCGGGGGGGCGGCCGGGGAGCTGTTTTTT. Its protein is CASSIGTSGGAAGELFF.

The rearrangement links TRBV4-1 to TRBJ1-5, with a possible D match to TRBD1 (5 bases). The V end was cut by 4 bases, the J end by 7 bases, with 17 bases between. Looked up from germline, CDR1 is MGHRA and CDR2 is YSYEKL. The CDR3 runs to 15 residues. The CDR3 bases are TGCGCCAGCAGCCCAACCCAGGGTAGGATCCAGCCCCAGCATTTT. Translated: CASSPTQGRIQPQHF.

This clone turned up a few times. This chain links TRBV5-1 with TRBJ2-3, with TRBD2 identical over 7 bases. This CDR3 has 15 residues. With V trimmed by 5 bases and J by 2 bases, 8 bases remained unmatched. Germline V lookup: CDR1 SGHRS, CDR2 YFSETQ. This CDR3 reads CASRTNLAATDTQYF. In DNA form, the CDR3 reads TGCGCCAGCAGGACAAATCTAGCGGCCACAGATACGCAGTATTTT.

This clone was counted a few times. This chain connects TRBV7-2 to TRBJ2-2; possible D gene TRBD1, 6 bases. V lost 6 bases to trimming and J lost 1 base, with 12 bases between them. CDR3 size: 15 residues. Germline assignment: CDR1 SGHTA and CDR2 FQGNSA. The CDR3 sequence is CASSYGTMNTGELFF. The CDR3 DNA reads as TGTGCCAGCAGTTACGGGACAATGAACACCGGGGAGCTGTTTTTT. Combining the CDR3 with reference TRBV7-2 and TRBJ2-2 gives the whole variable domain GAGVSQSPSNKVTEKGKDVELRCDPISGHTALYWYRQSLGQGLEFLIYFQGNSAPDKSGLPSDRFSAERTGGSVSTLTIQRTQQEDSAVYLCASSYGTMNTGELFFGEGSRLTVL.

The chain uses TRBV11-2 and TRBJ1-5; D gene unclear. Germline CDR1 and CDR2: SGHAT and FQNNGV. V gave up 5 bases and J gave up 6 bases, with 11 bases separating them. This CDR3 is 13 amino acids long. DNA for the CDR3: TGTGCCAGCAGCCAAGGCGGGCGTCAGCCCCAGCATTTT. It codes for CASSQGGRQPQHF.

The genes are TRBV18 and TRBJ2-2; D unclear. The CDR3 loop spans 15 amino acids. V lost 1 base, J lost 0 bases, and 6 bases lay in between. Germline CDR1 reads KGHSH; CDR2 reads LQKENI. The CDR3 nucleotides read TGTGCCAGCTCACCACGGGCTGCGAACACCGGGGAGCTGTTTTTT. Amino acid sequence: CASSPRAANTGELFF.

The chain carries TRBV27 and TRBJ1-6, with D possibly matching TRBD1 (6 bases). V shed 3 bases and J shed 0 bases, with 9 bases lying between them. From germline, CDR1 is MNHEY and CDR2 SMNVEV (reference sequence). The CDR3 runs to 16 residues. CDR3 DNA: TGTGCCAGCAGTTTCGACAGGAGCTCCTATAATTCACCCCTCCACTTT. Its protein product is CASSFDRSSYNSPLHF.